One and the same sample provided the 30 T cell receptor beta chains below, sequenced in a study of cytomegalovirus exposure and HLA in healthy donors. It was with 60 Vbeta and 13 Jbeta primers that the PCR ran. Sequencing was performed with immunoSEQ multiplex PCR; in TCRdb, only in-frame clones are kept and a portion is missing. The sample comprises roughly 130,000 clones, roughly 86% of which are singletons, and 0.45% to 0.6% rests with the top ten. Sequenced: PBMCs. The origin of the receptors is a woman in her forties in good health and CMV-seronegative.

This sequence joins TRBV23-1 and TRBJ2-7; 10 bases line up with TRBD2. TRBV23-1 is flagged as an ORF with uncertain function. The CDR3 runs to 15 residues. The J segment lost 5 bases and the V segment lost 7 bases, leaving 11 bases of the junction unmatched. The CDR3 nucleotides are TGCGCCAGCACCCCCCAGCTAGCGGGAGTTAACGAGCAGTACTTC. Amino acids: CASTPQLAGVNEQYF.

The V call is TRBV5-1, the J call TRBJ2-5; D possibly corresponds to TRBD1 (6 bases). The J call may be incorrect, as the DNA end agrees better with TRBJ2-7. The CDR3 is 16 residues long. Germline V gives CDR1 SGHRS, CDR2 YFSETQ. CDR3 in amino acids: CASSLALFRDTYEQYF. CDR3 sequence (DNA): TGCGCCAGCAGCTTGGCGCTCTTCCGGGACACCTACGAGCAGTACTTC.

Note on this clone: The junction departs from germline at one end; a sequencing error may be responsible. The rearrangement joins TRBV7-9 to TRBJ1-4; D gene ambiguous. Germline V gene lookup returns CDR1 SEHNR and CDR2 FQNEAQ (reference sequence). This CDR3 region has 14 residues. The CDR3 region is CSSSLGAINEKLFF. The CDR3 bases are TGTTCCAGCAGCTTGGGAGCCATTAATGAAAAACTGTTTTTT.

The rearrangement uses TRBV4-1 and TRBJ2-1, with D possibly being TRBD1 (6 bases). In germline, CDR1 is MGHRA, CDR2 YSYEKL. The CDR3 covers 15 residues. The ends were cut back, 1 base at V and 8 bases at J, with 15 bases in the middle. Written as DNA, the CDR3 is TGCGCCAGCAGCCAAGCTACATACAGGGAACATGAGCAGTTCTTC. Encoded protein: CASSQATYREHEQFF.

The DNA of the CDR3 is TGTGCCAGCAGGTGGGAGGGCCCCTCTGGAAACACCATATATTTT. Its translation: CASRWEGPSGNTIYF. V is TRBV6-4 and J is TRBJ1-3; D is unresolved. V lost 6 bases to trimming and J lost 0 bases, with 12 bases between them. Germline V gives CDR1 MRHNA, CDR2 SNTAGT. CDR3 size: 15 residues.

V gene TRBV18 combines with J gene TRBJ2-7; the match to TRBD2 covers 11 bases. The CDR3 is 14 residues long. CDR1 KGHSH and CDR2 LQKENI come from the germline V gene. The V gene end was trimmed by 0 bases and the J gene end by 7 bases; junction bases not matched to a gene: 2. CDR3 protein: CASSPPGLAEEQYF. The CDR3 DNA reads as TGTGCCAGCTCACCACCGGGACTAGCGGAAGAGCAGTACTTC.

The gene calls are TRBV7-9 and TRBJ2-1; D is possibly TRBD1 (5 bases). The CDR3 has 17 amino acids. Trimming removed 1 base at V and 2 bases at J, with 15 bases between. Germline values: CDR1 SEHNR, CDR2 FQNEAQ (reference sequence). The DNA for the CDR3 is TGTGCCAGCAGCTTAGGGTTGTCGCTGGACACCTACAATGAGCAGTTCTTC. Residues: CASSLGLSLDTYNEQFF.

The chain uses TRBV7-3 and TRBJ2-5; 7 bases are a match to TRBD2. CDR3 length: 14 residues. Germline CDR1 is SGHTA and CDR2 is FQGTGA. Trimming at V came to 4 bases and at J to 7 bases, leaving 9 bases not matched to a gene. CDR3 in amino acids: CASSSTSAAGTQYF. CDR3 DNA sequence: TGTGCCAGCAGCTCAACTAGCGCGGCAGGGACCCAGTACTTC.

The chain couples TRBV5-5 to TRBJ2-2; D may be TRBD2 (6 bases). CDR3 length: 15 amino acids. V lost 1 base and J lost 1, with 8 bases in between. Germline CDR1 reads SGHKS; CDR2 reads YYEKEE (reference sequence). The CDR3, as DNA: TGTGCCAGCAGCTTGCTCGGGGGGAACACCGGGGAGCTGTTTTTT. Residues: CASSLLGGNTGELFF.

The J gene is TRBJ1-3, the V gene TRBV6-6; D is unresolved. CDR3 length: 14 amino acids. The V gene lost 8 bases and the J gene lost 0 bases, with 11 bases spanning the gap. The germline V gene encodes CDR1 MNHNY and CDR2 SVGAGI (reference sequence). CDR3 nucleotide sequence: TGTGCCAGCGGGAGGGTGTCCTCTGGAAACACCATATATTTT. Residues: CASGRVSSGNTIYF.

Notes on this clone: The same CDR3 is also encoded by other DNA sequences in this sample. V is TRBV28 and J is TRBJ1-5, with 8 bases lining up with TRBD1. This CDR3 is built from 14 residues. V gave up 5 bases and J gave up 7 bases; unmatched junction bases: 7. Germline CDR1 and CDR2: MDHEN and SYDVKM. CDR3 region: CASSKGQGGQPQHF. Written as DNA, the CDR3 is TGTGCCAGCAGTAAAGGACAGGGAGGCCAGCCCCAGCATTTT.

The chain carries TRBV9 and TRBJ2-3; D is ambiguous. Germline V CDR1 and CDR2: SGDLS, YYNGEE. This CDR3 region has 15 residues. V dropped 0 bases and J dropped 3 bases, with 11 bases sitting between them. Here the CDR3 reads CASSVAVRGTDTQYF. CDR3 coding DNA: TGTGCCAGCAGCGTAGCCGTTCGCGGAACAGATACGCAGTATTTT.

This chain uses TRBV11-2 with TRBJ2-7; TRBD2 matches 9 bases. The CDR3 length is 17 residues. Germline assignment: CDR1 SGHAT and CDR2 FQNNGV. V shed 0 bases, J shed 6 bases, and the junction held 12 bases outside the gene matches. Written as DNA, the CDR3 is TGTGCCAGCAGCTTAGATCAGTGGAGCGGGAGGATGGCCGAGCAGTACTTC. Residues: CASSLDQWSGRMAEQYF.

This clone has just one count. The V gene is TRBV5-4, the J gene TRBJ1-6, with 8 nucleotides matching TRBD1. The germline V gene has CDR1 SGHNT and CDR2 YYREEE (reference sequence). V lost 4 bases, J lost 9 bases, and 9 bases stayed unmatched. The CDR3 is 15 amino acids. CDR3 bases: TGTGCCAGCAGCCTTCCGGACAGGGCAGGTTCACCCCTCCACTTT. This sequence encodes CASSLPDRAGSPLHF.

This clone has only one observation. The chain is built from TRBV7-2 and TRBJ2-5, with 10 bases lining up with TRBD2. The CDR3 length is 17 residues. Germline values: CDR1 SGHTA, CDR2 FQGNSA. After removal of 0 bases from V and 1 base from J, the junction contained 5 bases not matched to a gene. The CDR3 DNA reads as TGTGCCAGCAGCTTAGCCAGCGGGAGGGCCCTCCAAGAGACCCAGTACTTC. It codes for CASSLASGRALQETQYF.

V is TRBV6-5 and J is TRBJ2-7; perhaps TRBD1 as D (7 bases). Trimming took 7 bases from V and 3 from J, leaving 19 bases between them. CDR3 length: 15 amino acids. From germline, CDR1 is MNHEY and CDR2 SVGAGI. As DNA, the CDR3 is TGTGCCAGCACCCCGGAGGGACAGACACGCTACGAGCAGTACTTC. Its translation is CASTPEGQTRYEQYF.

To note about this clone: A read error may be the cause here, since a much bigger clone is one base away. The chain employs TRBV11-1 and TRBJ2-7, with a weak D call TRBD2 (5 bases). The CDR3 loop spans 11 amino acids. Deletions cut 5 bases from V and 5 bases from J, with 7 bases between. The germline V gene encodes CDR1 SGHAT and CDR2 FQDESV (reference sequence). CDR3 coding DNA: TGTGCCAGCAGCCTCGGGGACGAGCAGTACTTC. It codes for CASSLGDEQYF.

J is TRBJ2-1 and V is TRBV5-4; 14 nucleotides line up with TRBD2. The V segment lost 4 bases and the J segment 6 bases; nucleotides outside the gene matches: 6. The CDR3 covers 16 residues. Per the germline V gene, CDR1 is SGHNT and CDR2 is YYREEE (reference sequence). The CDR3 spells CASSTGLAGGGNEQFF. The CDR3 DNA reads as TGTGCCAGCAGCACCGGACTAGCGGGAGGAGGCAATGAGCAGTTCTTC.

This chain uses TRBV4-1 with TRBJ2-7; 8 nucleotides line up with TRBD2. Germline V gene sequence: CDR1 MGHRA, CDR2 YSYEKL. The V gene end was trimmed by 1 base and the J gene end by 3 bases; junction bases not matched to a gene: 11. This CDR3 is 17 amino acids long. CDR3 DNA sequence: TGCGCCAGCAGCCAAGGAATCCCAGCGGGGGCAGGCTACGAGCAGTACTTC. Protein: CASSQGIPAGAGYEQYF.

This clone was seen a handful of times. CDR3 in DNA: TGTGCCAGCAGCTTAGACGGAGCTGATCAGCCCCAGCATTTT. Amino acids: CASSLDGADQPQHF. The rearrangement uses TRBV11-2 and TRBJ1-5; D ambiguous. V was clipped by 0 bases and J by 5 bases, with 8 bases between them. The CDR3 has 14 amino acids. The germline V gene encodes CDR1 SGHAT and CDR2 FQNNGV.

The chain has TRBV7-8 and TRBJ1-1; perhaps TRBD1 as D (5 bases). This CDR3 is 14 amino acids long. Trimming took 6 bases from V and 4 from J, leaving 15 bases between them. The V gene's germline CDR1 is SGHVS and CDR2 FQNEAQ. CDR3 region: CASSSLAGGTEAFF. The DNA of the CDR3 is TGTGCCAGCAGTTCTCTAGCGGGGGGCACTGAAGCTTTCTTT.

This sequence joins TRBV7-6 and TRBJ2-2, with D tentatively TRBD2 (6 bases). Germline assignment: CDR1 SGHVS and CDR2 FNYEAQ. The V and J ends lost 3 bases and 0 bases respectively, with 17 bases between them. The CDR3 totals 18 residues. The DNA for the CDR3 is TGTGCCAGCAGCTTTACTCTTATAGGCGGGGCGAACACCGGGGAGCTGTTTTTT. Translated: CASSFTLIGGANTGELFF.

The chain carries TRBV5-1 and TRBJ2-3, with a tentative D call TRBD1 (5 bases). This CDR3 is 14 amino acids long. Germline V gives CDR1 SGHRS, CDR2 YFSETQ. The V gene lost 5 bases and the J gene lost 2 bases, with 12 bases spanning the gap. In DNA, the CDR3 is TGCGCCAGCAGTTCGCAGGGCCACACAGATACGCAGTATTTT. It encodes CASSSQGHTDTQYF.

The chain has TRBV11-3 and TRBJ2-5; 7 bases are a match to TRBD1. The junction had 23 bases not matched to a gene; V was cut back by 5 bases and J by 5 bases. The CDR3 consists of 19 residues. Germline values: CDR1 SGHNT, CDR2 YENEEA. The CDR3 region has the DNA TGTGCCAGCAGCCCCGACCGGGACAGCCGATTCGTGGGGCCGGAGACCCAGTACTTC. It is translated as CASSPDRDSRFVGPETQYF.

This sequence joins TRBV11-2 and TRBJ2-7; D perhaps matches TRBD1 (5 bases). The germline V and J ends were trimmed by 3 bases and 2 bases, with 14 bases remaining between them. This CDR3 has 15 residues. CDR1 and CDR2 (germline): SGHAT, FQNNGV. CDR3 loop: CASSFGDSATYEQYF. Written as DNA, the CDR3 is TGTGCCAGCAGCTTCGGAGACAGCGCAACCTACGAGCAGTACTTC.

This chain joins TRBV11-3 and TRBJ2-7, with 10 bases lining up with TRBD1. The CDR3 contains 17 residues. J was trimmed by 4 bases and V by 5 bases; bases with no gene match: 14. Germline V gene sequence: CDR1 SGHNT, CDR2 YENEEA. Here the CDR3 DNA reads TGTGCCAGCAGCGTAAGGGGTCTGGGACAGGGGTCTTACGAGCAGTACTTC. It yields the protein CASSVRGLGQGSYEQYF.

The rearrangement uses TRBV7-9 and TRBJ1-1; no firm D call. V lost 1 base and J lost 4, with 10 bases in between. Germline CDR1 is SEHNR and CDR2 is FQNEAQ (reference sequence). The CDR3 runs to 14 residues. The CDR3 loop is CASSLGSGRTEAFF. The CDR3 nucleotides are TGTGCCAGCAGCTTAGGATCTGGGCGCACTGAAGCTTTCTTT.

The V call is TRBV6-1, the J call TRBJ2-1; TRBD2 might be the D (6 bases). This CDR3 is 15 amino acids long. Trimming took off 4 bases at V and 8 bases at J, with 18 bases between the two ends. The V gene's germline CDR1 is MNHNS and CDR2 SASEGT. The DNA for the CDR3 is TGTGCCAGCAGTGGGGGAGGTCTCCCGGGTGATGAGCAGTTCTTC. This translates into CASSGGGLPGDEQFF.

V is TRBV5-1 and J is TRBJ2-7; 7 nucleotides line up with TRBD1. This CDR3 is built from 13 residues. V shed 4 bases and J 3 bases; nucleotides not matched to a gene: 4. Germline V gene sequence: CDR1 SGHRS, CDR2 YFSETQ. The CDR3 here is CASSPTGIYEQYF. DNA of the CDR3: TGCGCCAGCAGCCCGACAGGGATCTACGAGCAGTACTTC.

V and J are TRBV10-2 and TRBJ2-2, with 10 positions matching TRBD2. There are 17 residues in the CDR3. With V trimmed by 2 bases and J by 1 base, 4 bases remained unmatched. Germline values: CDR1 WSHSY, CDR2 SAAADI. In nucleotides, the CDR3 is TGCGCCAGCAGTGAGCTAGCGGGAGTACGGAACACCGGGGAGCTGTTTTTT. This translates into CASSELAGVRNTGELFF.